The T cell receptor (beta chain) described here comes from a study of T-cell reconstitution after alpha-beta-depleted transplantation in children. Unique molecular identifiers were incorporated during preparation of the TCRbeta library. TCRdb reprocessed the PCR reads with MiXCR, giving one entry per CDR3 protein. Of some 490,000 distinct CDR3 sequences in the sample, 9.5% to 15% are singletons; the top ten hold approximately 5.4%. CDR1 and CDR2 from the germline V gene are SGHDN and FVKESK. CDR3 length equals 13 residues. The V and J ends lost 4 bases and 6 bases respectively, with 13 bases between them.

The TCR comes from a human donor who donated a stem cell graft to a child with combined immunodeficiency. The chain uses TRBV14 and TRBJ2-7; D may be TRBD1 (5 bases). Specimen: PBMCs from the stem cell graft donor, collected from the stem cell graft. CDR3 protein: CASSRAREGEQYF. CDR3 coding DNA: TGTGCCAGCAGCCGTGCCAGGGAAGGCGAGCAGTACTTC.